This TCR beta chain emerged from a study of beta chain features in type 1 diabetes. Study in general: All samples combined gave about 100 million sorted cells for examination.

TCRB transcripts that were expressed got sequenced, as all of the isolated RNA had been reverse transcribed. Sequencing was performed with immunoSEQ multiplex PCR; in TCRdb, only in-frame clones are kept and a portion is missing. The data hold about 360,000 clones, with 10% to 15% observed a single time. Regarding the study as a whole: Researchers reported that naive, central memory and Treg TCRB repertoires appeared more similar in patients than in healthy donors.

This clone was found a few times. Antigen unknown. The TCR was taken from a man younger than 35 in good health. Sequencing used naive CD4+ T cells from blood.

The CDR3 here is CASSSFGGTGEYKNIQYF. The CDR3 nucleotides read TGTGCCAGCAGTTCCTTCGGGGGGACAGGGGAGTACAAAAACATTCAGTACTTC. The J gene is TRBJ2-4, the V gene TRBV27, with 10 bases matching TRBD1. This CDR3 has 18 amino acids. CDR1 is MNHEY, CDR2 SMNVEV, per germline (reference sequence). The V segment lost 4 bases and the J segment 3 bases; nucleotides outside the gene matches: 12.